The rows below give T cell receptor beta chains drawn from one sample of a study of identical twins. TCRdb passed the 5' RACE reads through MiXCR, listing each CDR3 protein once. The sample lists some 260,000 distinct CDR3 sequences, around an eighth occurring once. Sample: memory (CD45RO+) T cells sorted from blood. These receptors all stem from a young woman in good health. Both conserved end residues are part of each CDR3. A D gene is named only where the DNA matches it firmly. Size values are once, few and many counts, or a class for expanded clones, and some rows have none.

clone_size,j_call,cdr3_length,d_call,v_call,cdr3_aa,cdr3_nt
many,TRBJ1-2,12,TRBD1,TRBV10-3,CAIRGQGHGYTF,TGTGCCATTCGCGGACAGGGGCATGGCTACACCTTC
many,TRBJ2-7,14,TRBD2,TRBV7-2,CASSTLAESYEQYF,TGTGCCAGCAGCACCCTAGCGGAGTCCTACGAGCAGTACTTC
many,TRBJ2-3,14,TRBD1,TRBV12-3/TRBV12-4,CASSPLPYGQGKYF,TGTGCCAGCAGTCCCCTCCCCTATGGACAGGGCAAGTATTTT
few,TRBJ2-2,13,NA,TRBV12-3/TRBV12-4,CASSFRGSGELFF,TGTGCCAGCAGTTTTAGAGGTTCGGGGGAGCTGTTTTTT
few,TRBJ1-6,14,NA,TRBV20-1,CSARAGRGSSPLHF,TGCAGTGCTAGAGCCGGGAGGGGTTCTTCACCCCTCCACTTT
many,TRBJ2-2,14,NA,TRBV12-3/TRBV12-4,CASSLRSGPGELFF,TGTGCCAGCAGTTTAAGAAGCGGGCCCGGGGAGCTGTTTTTT
many,TRBJ2-3,15,TRBD2,TRBV7-8,CASSFKRGGPDTQYF,TGTGCCAGCAGCTTTAAGCGGGGGGGTCCGGATACGCAGTATTTT
few,TRBJ2-3,14,NA,TRBV4-1,CASSQVAHTDTQYF,TGCGCCAGCAGCCAAGTGGCTCACACAGATACGCAGTATTTT
few,TRBJ1-1,15,NA,TRBV27,CASSLSPGGNTEAFF,TGTGCCAGCAGTTTGTCCCCGGGGGGGAACACTGAAGCTTTCTTT
few,TRBJ2-1,17,TRBD2,TRBV5-1,CASSFYLAASSYNEQFF,TGCGCCAGCAGCTTTTACCTAGCGGCTAGCTCCTACAATGAGCAGTTCTTC
NA,TRBJ2-7,13,NA,TRBV29-1,CSVRERTWDEQYF,TGCAGCGTCCGGGAGCGGACGTGGGACGAGCAGTACTTC
few,TRBJ2-3,16,TRBD2,TRBV9,CASSVLAGQITDTQYF,TGTGCCAGCAGCGTACTAGCGGGGCAGATTACAGATACGCAGTATTTT
NA,TRBJ2-2,17,NA,TRBV2,CASSAHLPGLNTGELFF,TGTGCCAGCAGTGCACACCTACCGGGACTCAACACCGGGGAGCTGTTTTTT
few,TRBJ1-5,15,TRBD1,TRBV20-1,CSVLGDRRLDGPQHF,TGCAGTGTTTTGGGGGACAGGCGCCTAGATGGGCCCCAGCATTTT
NA,TRBJ2-7,13,NA,TRBV6-2/TRBV6-3,CASRRGLSYEQYF,TGTGCCAGCAGACGGGGACTTTCCTACGAGCAGTACTTC
few,TRBJ2-1,14,TRBD2,TRBV20-1,CSARSGRLVNEQFF,TGCAGTGCGCGTAGCGGGAGGCTCGTCAATGAGCAGTTCTTC
few,TRBJ1-1,13,NA,TRBV3-1,CASSLTSGVEAFF,TGTGCCAGCAGCCTCACATCGGGCGTAGAAGCTTTCTTT
NA,TRBJ1-5,13,NA,TRBV2,CASSVGAPQPQHF,TGTGCCAGCAGTGTTGGGGCACCTCAGCCCCAGCATTTT
NA,TRBJ2-7,12,TRBD1,TRBV20-1,CSADRESYEQYF,TGCAGTGCAGACAGGGAGTCCTACGAGCAGTACTTC
few,TRBJ2-7,13,NA,TRBV10-3,CAISEGAGGEQYF,TGTGCCATCAGTGAAGGCGCGGGTGGCGAGCAGTACTTC
NA,TRBJ2-2,15,NA,TRBV5-1,CASSFPTANTGELFF,TGCGCCAGCAGCTTCCCGACAGCGAACACCGGGGAGCTGTTTTTT
few,TRBJ2-1,14,NA,TRBV7-3,CASSPSGTRNEQFF,TGTGCCAGCAGCCCCTCCGGGACGAGGAATGAGCAGTTCTTC
NA,TRBJ2-5,14,NA,TRBV5-1,CASSLGVLGETQYF,TGCGCCAGCAGCTTGGGCGTTCTCGGAGAGACCCAGTACTTC
few,TRBJ2-2,13,NA,TRBV20-1,CSAPSPYTGELFF,TGCAGTGCCCCCTCCCCGTATACCGGGGAGCTGTTTTTT
few,TRBJ2-7,16,TRBD2,TRBV7-8,CASSLGTSGRAREQYF,TGTGCCAGCAGCCTGGGGACTAGCGGGAGGGCCAGAGAGCAGTACTTC
many,TRBJ1-1,14,NA,TRBV5-5,CASNLPPTDTEAFF,TGTGCCAGCAACCTACCCCCCACGGACACTGAAGCTTTCTTT
NA,TRBJ1-1,13,TRBD1,TRBV2,CASSAQGMKEAFF,TGTGCCAGCAGTGCACAGGGGATGAAAGAAGCTTTCTTT
few,TRBJ2-1,12,NA,TRBV9,CASSVDRGEQFF,TGTGCCAGCAGCGTAGACAGAGGTGAGCAGTTCTTC
few,TRBJ2-7,15,TRBD1,TRBV25-1,CASSATDRATYEQYF,TGTGCCAGCAGTGCAACGGACAGGGCGACCTACGAGCAGTACTTC
few,TRBJ2-1,13,NA,TRBV4-3,CASSQAFGDEQFF,TGCGCCAGCAGCCAAGCATTCGGGGATGAGCAGTTCTTC
NA,TRBJ2-1,14,NA,TRBV11-2,CASSPSVRMGEQFF,TGTGCCAGCAGCCCATCCGTGAGAATGGGTGAGCAGTTCTTC